These 2 T cell receptor beta chains were sequenced from one sample in a study of blood T cell repertoires in COVID-19. Assay used: immunoSEQ multiplex PCR; TCRdb lists only in-frame clones, some missing. The table shows about 180,000 clones, with roughly 80% occurring only once. The sequenced sample was PBMCs or T cells enriched from blood (not recorded which). Receptor source: a woman aged 45-59 years who had recovered from COVID-19.

The J gene is TRBJ2-1, the V gene TRBV5-1; 9 bases line up with TRBD2. V shed 0 bases and J 6 bases; nucleotides not matched to a gene: 10. Germline V gene sequence: CDR1 SGHRS, CDR2 YFSETQ. The CDR3 totals 17 residues. CDR3: CASSLGPPGLASNEQFF. The CDR3 DNA reads TGCGCCAGCAGCTTGGGGCCCCCGGGACTAGCTTCCAATGAGCAGTTCTTC.

This chain joins TRBV4-1 and TRBJ2-5; TRBD2 matches at 7 bases. V shed 1 base and J 2 bases; nucleotides not matched to a gene: 4. CDR3 length: 15 residues. Per the germline V gene, CDR1 is MGHRA and CDR2 is YSYEKL. The CDR3 loop reads CASSQVLGGQETQYF. CDR3 sequence (DNA): TGCGCCAGCAGCCAAGTGCTGGGGGGGCAAGAGACCCAGTACTTC.